The rows below give T cell receptor beta chains drawn from one sample of a study of Graves' ophthalmopathy and Graves' hyperthyroidism. In TCRdb, the multiplex PCR reads were re-called with MiXCR into one record per CDR3 protein. This table holds about 740,000 distinct CDR3 sequences, about 44% found once. Sequences were obtained from peripheral blood. The receptors derive from an adult man with Graves' ophthalmopathy. Each CDR3 is given with its conserved first and last residue. Each record gives: J gene, V gene, clone size, D gene, CDR3 protein. A D gene is named only where the DNA matches it firmly. Size tells how often a clone was seen (once, few, many) or the class of an expanded clone, and some rows leave it out.

TRBJ1-2 | TRBV11-2 | few | NA | CASSSLQGLHYGYTF
TRBJ2-7 | TRBV7-6 | many | NA | CASSLSGDTYEQYF
TRBJ2-5 | TRBV10-3 | many | NA | CAIRGSGQETQYF
TRBJ1-4 | TRBV25-1 | NA | NA | CARGGRGEKLFF
TRBJ2-5 | TRBV7-3 | NA | NA | CASSLTNAPRETQYF
TRBJ1-3 | TRBV11-2 | many | NA | CASNDPTGSGNTIYF
TRBJ2-2 | TRBV7-3 | few | NA | CASSLLQGSGELFF
TRBJ1-4 | TRBV28 | NA | TRBD1 | CASSGTGQGEKLFF
TRBJ1-1 | TRBV7-2 | once | NA | CASSSTQGEEAFF
TRBJ1-2 | TRBV20-1 | NA | TRBD1 | CSARDGPGGLGGYTF
TRBJ1-2 | TRBV7-2 | many | TRBD1 | CASSGRTGGYYGYTF
NA | TRBV29-1 | NA | NA | CSVSVDSLTDTQYF
TRBJ2-5 | TRBV7-2 | NA | NA | CASSLEYWGLETQYF
TRBJ1-2 | TRBV7-9 | many | TRBD1 | CASSPTGGNGGYTF
TRBJ2-2 | TRBV25-1 | few | NA | CASSYHGKPSTGELFF
TRBJ1-1 | TRBV12-3/TRBV12-4 | NA | TRBD1 | CASSFPTGLGTEAFF
TRBJ1-1 | TRBV6-2/TRBV6-3 | NA | NA | CASTETGRSNTEAFF
TRBJ2-2 | TRBV7-8 | few | NA | CASRYTGGTGELFF
TRBJ1-1 | TRBV7-9 | few | TRBD1 | CASSGGQGKTEAFF
TRBJ1-1 | TRBV5-4 | few | TRBD1 | CASSPGGRGDTEAFF
TRBJ2-2 | TRBV7-9 | many | NA | CASSLEGTTNTGELFF
TRBJ1-1 | TRBV5-4 | NA | TRBD1 | CASSGRDSEAFF
TRBJ1-6 | TRBV2 | NA | TRBD1 | CASSPGQKFSPLHF
TRBJ1-3 | TRBV2 | NA | NA | CASSYGRAGSTGNTIYF